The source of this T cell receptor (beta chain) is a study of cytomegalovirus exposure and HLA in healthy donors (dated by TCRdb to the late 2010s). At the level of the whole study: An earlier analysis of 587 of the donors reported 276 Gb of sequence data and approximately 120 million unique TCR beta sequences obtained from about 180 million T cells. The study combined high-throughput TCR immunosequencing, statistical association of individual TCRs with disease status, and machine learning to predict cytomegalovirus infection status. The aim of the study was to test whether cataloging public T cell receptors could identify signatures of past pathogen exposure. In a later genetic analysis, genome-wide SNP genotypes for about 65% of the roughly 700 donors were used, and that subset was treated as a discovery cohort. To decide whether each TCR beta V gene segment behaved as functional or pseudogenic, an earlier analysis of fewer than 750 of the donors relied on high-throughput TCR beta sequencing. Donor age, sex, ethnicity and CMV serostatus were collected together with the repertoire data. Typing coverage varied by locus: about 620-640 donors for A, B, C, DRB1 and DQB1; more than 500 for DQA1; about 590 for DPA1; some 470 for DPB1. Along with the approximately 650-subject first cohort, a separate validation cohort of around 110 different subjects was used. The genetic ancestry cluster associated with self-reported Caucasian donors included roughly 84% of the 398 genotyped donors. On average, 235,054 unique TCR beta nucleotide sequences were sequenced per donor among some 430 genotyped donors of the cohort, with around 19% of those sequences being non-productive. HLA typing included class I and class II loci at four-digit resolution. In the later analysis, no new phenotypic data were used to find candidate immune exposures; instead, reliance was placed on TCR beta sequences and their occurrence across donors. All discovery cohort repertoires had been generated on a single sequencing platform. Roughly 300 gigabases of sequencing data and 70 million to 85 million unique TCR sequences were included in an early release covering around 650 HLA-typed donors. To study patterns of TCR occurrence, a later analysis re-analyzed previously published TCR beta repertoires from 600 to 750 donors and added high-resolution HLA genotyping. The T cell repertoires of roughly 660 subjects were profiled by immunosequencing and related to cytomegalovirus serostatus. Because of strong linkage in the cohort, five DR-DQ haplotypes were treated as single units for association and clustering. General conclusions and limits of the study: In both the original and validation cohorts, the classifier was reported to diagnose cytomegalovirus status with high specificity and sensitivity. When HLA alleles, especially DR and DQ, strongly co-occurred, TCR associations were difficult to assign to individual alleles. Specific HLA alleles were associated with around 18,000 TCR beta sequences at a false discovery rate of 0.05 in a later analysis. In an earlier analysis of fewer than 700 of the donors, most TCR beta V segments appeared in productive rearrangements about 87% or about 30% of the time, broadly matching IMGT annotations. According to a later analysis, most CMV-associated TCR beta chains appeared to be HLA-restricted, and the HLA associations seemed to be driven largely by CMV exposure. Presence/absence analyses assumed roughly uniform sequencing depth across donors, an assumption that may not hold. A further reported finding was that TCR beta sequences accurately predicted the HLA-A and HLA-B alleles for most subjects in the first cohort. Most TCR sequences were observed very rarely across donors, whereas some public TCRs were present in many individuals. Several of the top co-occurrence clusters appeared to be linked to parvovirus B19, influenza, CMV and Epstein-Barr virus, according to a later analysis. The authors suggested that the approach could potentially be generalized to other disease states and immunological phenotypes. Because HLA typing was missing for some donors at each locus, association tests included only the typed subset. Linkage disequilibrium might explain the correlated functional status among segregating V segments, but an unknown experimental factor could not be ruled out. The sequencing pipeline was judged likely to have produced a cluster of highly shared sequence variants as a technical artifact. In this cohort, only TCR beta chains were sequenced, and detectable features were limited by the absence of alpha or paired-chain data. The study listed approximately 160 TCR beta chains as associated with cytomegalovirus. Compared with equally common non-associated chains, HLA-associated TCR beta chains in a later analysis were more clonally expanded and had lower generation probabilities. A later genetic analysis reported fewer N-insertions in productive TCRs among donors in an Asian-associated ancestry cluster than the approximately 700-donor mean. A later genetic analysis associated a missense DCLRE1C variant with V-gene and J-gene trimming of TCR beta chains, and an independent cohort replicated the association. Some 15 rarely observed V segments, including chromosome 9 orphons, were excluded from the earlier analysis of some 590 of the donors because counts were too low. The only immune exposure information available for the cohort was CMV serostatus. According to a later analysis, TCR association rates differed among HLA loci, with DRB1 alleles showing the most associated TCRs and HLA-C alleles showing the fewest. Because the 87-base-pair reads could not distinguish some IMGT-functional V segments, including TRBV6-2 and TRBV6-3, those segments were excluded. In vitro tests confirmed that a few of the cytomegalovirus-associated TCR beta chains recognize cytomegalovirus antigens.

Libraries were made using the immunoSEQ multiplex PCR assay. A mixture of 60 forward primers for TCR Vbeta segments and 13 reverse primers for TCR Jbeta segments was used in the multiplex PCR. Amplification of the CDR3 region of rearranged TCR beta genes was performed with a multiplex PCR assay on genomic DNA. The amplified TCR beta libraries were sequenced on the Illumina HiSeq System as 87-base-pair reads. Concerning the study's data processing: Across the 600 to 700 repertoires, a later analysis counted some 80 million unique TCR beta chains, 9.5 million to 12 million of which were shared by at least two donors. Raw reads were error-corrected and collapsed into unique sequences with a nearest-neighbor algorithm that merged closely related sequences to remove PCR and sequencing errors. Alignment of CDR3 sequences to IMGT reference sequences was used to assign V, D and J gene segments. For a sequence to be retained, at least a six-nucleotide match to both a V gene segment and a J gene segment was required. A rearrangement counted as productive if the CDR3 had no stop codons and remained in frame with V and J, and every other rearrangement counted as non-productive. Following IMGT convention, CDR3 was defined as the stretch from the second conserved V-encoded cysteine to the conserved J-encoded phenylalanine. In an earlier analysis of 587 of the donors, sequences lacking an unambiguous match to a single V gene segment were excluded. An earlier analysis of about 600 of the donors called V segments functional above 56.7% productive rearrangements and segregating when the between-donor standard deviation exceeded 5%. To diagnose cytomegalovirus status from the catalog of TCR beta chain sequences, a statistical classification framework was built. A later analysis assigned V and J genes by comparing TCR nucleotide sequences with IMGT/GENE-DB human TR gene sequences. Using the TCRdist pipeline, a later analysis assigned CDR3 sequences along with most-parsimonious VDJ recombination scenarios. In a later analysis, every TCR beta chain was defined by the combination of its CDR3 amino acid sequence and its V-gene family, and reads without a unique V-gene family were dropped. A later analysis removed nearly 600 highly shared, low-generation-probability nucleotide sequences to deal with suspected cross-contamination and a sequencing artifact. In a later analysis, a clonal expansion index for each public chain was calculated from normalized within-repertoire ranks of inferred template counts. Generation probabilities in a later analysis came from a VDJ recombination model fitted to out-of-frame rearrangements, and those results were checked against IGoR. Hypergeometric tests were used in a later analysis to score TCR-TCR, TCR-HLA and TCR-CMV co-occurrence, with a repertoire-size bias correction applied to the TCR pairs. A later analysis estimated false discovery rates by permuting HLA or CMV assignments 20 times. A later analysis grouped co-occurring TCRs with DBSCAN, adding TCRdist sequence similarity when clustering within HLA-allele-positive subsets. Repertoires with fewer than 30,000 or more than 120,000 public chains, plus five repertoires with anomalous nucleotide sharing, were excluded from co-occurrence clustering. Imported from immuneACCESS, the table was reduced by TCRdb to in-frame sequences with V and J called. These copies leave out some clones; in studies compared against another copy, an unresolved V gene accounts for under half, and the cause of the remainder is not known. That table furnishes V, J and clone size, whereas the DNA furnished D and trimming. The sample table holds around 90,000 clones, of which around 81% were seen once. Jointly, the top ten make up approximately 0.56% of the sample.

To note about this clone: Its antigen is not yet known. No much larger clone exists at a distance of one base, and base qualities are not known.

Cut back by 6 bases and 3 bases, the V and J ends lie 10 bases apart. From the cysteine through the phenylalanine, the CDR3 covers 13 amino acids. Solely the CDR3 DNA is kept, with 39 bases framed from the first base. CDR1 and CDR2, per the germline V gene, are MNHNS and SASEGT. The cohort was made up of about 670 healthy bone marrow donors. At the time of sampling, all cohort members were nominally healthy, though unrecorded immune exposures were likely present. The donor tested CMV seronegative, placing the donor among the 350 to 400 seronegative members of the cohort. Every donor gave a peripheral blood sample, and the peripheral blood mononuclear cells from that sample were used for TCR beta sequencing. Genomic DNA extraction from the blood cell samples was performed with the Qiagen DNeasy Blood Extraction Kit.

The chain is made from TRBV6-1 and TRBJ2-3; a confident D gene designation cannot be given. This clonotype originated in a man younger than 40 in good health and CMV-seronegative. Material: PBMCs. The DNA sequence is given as TGTGCCAGCAGCTTACTTGAAACAGATACGCAGTATTTT. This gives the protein CASSLLETDTQYF.